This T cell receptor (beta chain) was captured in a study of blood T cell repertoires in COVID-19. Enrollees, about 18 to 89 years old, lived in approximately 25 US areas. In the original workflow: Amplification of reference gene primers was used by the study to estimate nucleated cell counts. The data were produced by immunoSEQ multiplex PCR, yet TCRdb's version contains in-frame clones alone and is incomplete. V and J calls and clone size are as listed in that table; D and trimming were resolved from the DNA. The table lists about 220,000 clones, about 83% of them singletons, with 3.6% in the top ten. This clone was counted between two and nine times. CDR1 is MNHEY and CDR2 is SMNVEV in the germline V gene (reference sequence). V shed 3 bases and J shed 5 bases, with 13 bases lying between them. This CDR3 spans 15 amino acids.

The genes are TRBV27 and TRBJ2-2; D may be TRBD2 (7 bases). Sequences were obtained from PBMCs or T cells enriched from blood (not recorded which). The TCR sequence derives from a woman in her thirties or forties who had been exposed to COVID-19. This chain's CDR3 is CASSLVGGRTGELFF. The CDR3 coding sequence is TGTGCCAGCAGTTTGGTGGGGGGGCGAACCGGGGAGCTGTTTTTT.